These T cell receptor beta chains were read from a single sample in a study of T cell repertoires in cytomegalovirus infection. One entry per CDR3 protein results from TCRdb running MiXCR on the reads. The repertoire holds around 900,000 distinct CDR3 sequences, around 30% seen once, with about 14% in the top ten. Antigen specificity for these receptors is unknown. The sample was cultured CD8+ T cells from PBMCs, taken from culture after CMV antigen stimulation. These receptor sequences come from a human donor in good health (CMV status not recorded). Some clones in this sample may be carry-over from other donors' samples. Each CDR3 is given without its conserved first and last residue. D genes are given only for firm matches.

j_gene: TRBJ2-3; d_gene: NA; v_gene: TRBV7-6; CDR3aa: ASSPSTDTQY
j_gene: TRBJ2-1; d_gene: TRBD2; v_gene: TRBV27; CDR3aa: ASSQVAGGLNEQF
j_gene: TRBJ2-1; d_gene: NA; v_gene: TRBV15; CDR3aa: ATSRDKGGGEQF
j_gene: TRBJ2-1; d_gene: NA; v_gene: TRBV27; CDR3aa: ASSSPVGFTYNEQF
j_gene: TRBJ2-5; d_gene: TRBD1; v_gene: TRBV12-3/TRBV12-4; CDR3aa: ASTGDRVRETQY
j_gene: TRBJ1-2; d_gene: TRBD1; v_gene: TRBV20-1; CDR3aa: SARDMGGTGPPYGYT
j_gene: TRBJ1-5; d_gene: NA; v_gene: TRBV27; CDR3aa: ASSSSGQPQH
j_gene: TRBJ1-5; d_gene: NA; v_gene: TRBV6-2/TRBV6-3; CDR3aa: ASSYWDVRDQPQH
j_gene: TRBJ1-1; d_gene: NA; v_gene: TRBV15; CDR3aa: ATRQRGGAYTDPLEAF
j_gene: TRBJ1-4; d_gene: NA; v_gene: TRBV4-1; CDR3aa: ASSQGPLNEKLF
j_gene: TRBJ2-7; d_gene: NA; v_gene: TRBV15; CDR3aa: ATSRGTASSYEQY
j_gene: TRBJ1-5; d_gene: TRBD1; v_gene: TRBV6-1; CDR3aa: ASSESGQGANQPQH
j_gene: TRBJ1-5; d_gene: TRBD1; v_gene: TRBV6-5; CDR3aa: TSSYSGTDDQPQH
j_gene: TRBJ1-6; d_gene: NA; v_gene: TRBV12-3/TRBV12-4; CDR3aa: ASSSSGDSPLH
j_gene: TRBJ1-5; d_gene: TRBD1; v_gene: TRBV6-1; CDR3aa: ASSLKTGAPFFSNQPQH
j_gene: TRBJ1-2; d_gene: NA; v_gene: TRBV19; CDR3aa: ASSIVEAYGYT
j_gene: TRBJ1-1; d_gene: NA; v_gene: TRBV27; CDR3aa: ASSHRSSTEAF
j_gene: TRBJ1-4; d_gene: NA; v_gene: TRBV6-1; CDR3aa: ASSEEFEKLF
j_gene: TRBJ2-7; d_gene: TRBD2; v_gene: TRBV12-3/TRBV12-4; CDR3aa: ASSRSSGGTYEQY
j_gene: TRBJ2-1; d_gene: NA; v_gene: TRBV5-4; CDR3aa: ASSRIGSINEQF
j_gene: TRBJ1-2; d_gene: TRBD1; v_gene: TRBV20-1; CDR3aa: SAEPRQGFGGYT
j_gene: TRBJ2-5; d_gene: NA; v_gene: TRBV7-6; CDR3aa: ASSLFETQY
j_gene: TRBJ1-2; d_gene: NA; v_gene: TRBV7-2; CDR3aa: ASSLRAATITMDGYT
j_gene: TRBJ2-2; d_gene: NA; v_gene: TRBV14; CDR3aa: ASSDWANTGELF
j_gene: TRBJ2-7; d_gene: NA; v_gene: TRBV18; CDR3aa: ASSPKRYEQY
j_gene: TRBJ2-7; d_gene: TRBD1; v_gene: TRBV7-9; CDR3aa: ASSSGTGEQY
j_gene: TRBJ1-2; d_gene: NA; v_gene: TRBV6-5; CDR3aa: ASSSPTSGYGYT
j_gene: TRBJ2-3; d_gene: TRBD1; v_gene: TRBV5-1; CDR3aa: ASSTHTGTGVTDTQY
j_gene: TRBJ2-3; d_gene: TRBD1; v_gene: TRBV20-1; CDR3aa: SALLGGGTDTQY